This note documents a single T cell receptor beta chain sequence. Its antigen target is currently unknown. Base qualities are not provided; no much larger clone lies one nucleotide away. Library prep was done by the immunoSEQ multiplex PCR assay. For most patients, genomic DNA was isolated with the Qiagen DNeasy Blood and Tissue Kit and sent frozen to Adaptive Biotechnologies for TCR sequencing. Adaptive Biotechnologies carried out high-throughput TCR-beta CDR3 sequencing of genomic DNA for most patients. From the authors' description of their analysis: Adaptive's ImmunoSEQ software was the source of the TCR sequencing data for 18 patients, while a few other patients were processed with MiXCR and VDJtools. To correct CD4 versus CD8 sorting errors, sequences present in both subsets at a frequency ratio below 5:1 were removed. CDR3 nucleotide sequences shared by donor and recipient were removed because the origin of these sequences could not be assigned. To count as alloreactive, a clone needed at least 2-fold expansion over unstimulated cells and a minimum CFSE-low frequency of 0.002% (template counts) or 0.001% (read counts). A clone was considered mappable if detected in the sequenced pre-transplant spleen, lymph node, or MLR CFSE-low populations of the donor or recipient. Cumulative frequency of alloreactive clones was calculated as a percentage of all sequences weighted by copy number. This immuneACCESS table, as held by TCRdb, lists in-frame sequences with V and J called but not all clones. Of the missing ones, under half trace to an unresolved V gene in checked studies; the others have no known cause. For V, J and clone size, that table is used; D and trimming come from the DNA. Here the sample has about 130,000 clones; 85% to 95% occur a single time. Over 0.15% of the sample goes to the ten largest clones.

The data were obtained in a study of graft-versus-host responses after intestinal transplantation (dated by TCRdb to the early 2020s). With regard to the full study: Multivisceral, liver-intestinal, or isolated intestinal transplants were received by the recipients. Donor T cell macrochimerism was defined as a peak of at least 4% donor T cells among recipient peripheral blood mononuclear cells. The cohort enrolled under 25 intestinal transplant recipients including one retransplant, and a few patients lacking pretransplant specimens were excluded. Graft-versus-host and host-versus-graft alloreactive T cell clones were tracked in the graft, circulation and bone marrow after intestinal transplantation using bulk TCR-beta CDR3 sequencing. Every recipient was given anti-thymocyte globulin induction, followed by roughly 3 years of maintenance tacrolimus and steroids. Alloreactive clones were identified by sequencing pre-transplant mixed lymphocyte reaction products and comparing them with unstimulated pre-transplant donor and recipient T cells. Rather than going through the commercial service, samples from three later patients were sequenced in-house on an Illumina MiSeq and processed with MiXCR. What the study reported, not specific to this receptor: GvH clones turned up in recipient bone marrow, with some appearing earlier in ileal mucosa or blood, a pattern consistent with an intestinal mucosal origin. In the allografts of patients with donor T cell macrochimerism, GvH to HvG T cell clonal ratios were high. Peak levels of circulating GvH clones were associated with declines in HvG clones early after transplant. Conclusions were limited by the relatively low number and heterogeneity of intestinal transplant patients.

Read against the paper, the sample's time point label means: cells obtained before transplantation from donor or recipient. CD3+CD4+ and CD3+CD8+ populations were FACS-sorted from unstimulated pre-transplant donor and recipient cells taken from spleen or lymph nodes. This clonotype was obtained from a human donor who received an intestinal transplant. Sequences were derived from unstimulated CD4+ T cells sorted from spleen or lymph node cells, sampled before intestinal transplant.

The DNA reads as follows: TGTGCCAGTAGTATAGGGGGGTTTAGGACCCAGTACTTC. Its protein reads: CASSIGGFRTQYF. The rearrangement joined TRBV19 to TRBJ2-5; the D gene is possibly TRBD1 or TRBD2, with 5 bases matching each. V sheds 1 base and J sheds 7 bases, leaving 10 bases between their ends. Taken from the germline V gene (reference sequence), the CDR1 and CDR2 loops are LNHDA and SQIVND. The CDR3 holds 13 amino acids from the cysteine to the phenylalanine. Kept here is only the CDR3 DNA, which spans 39 bases and is read in frame from base 1.